The clone carrying this T cell receptor beta chain was counted at least ten times. Its specificity is unknown. J was trimmed by 7 bases and V by 4 bases; bases with no gene match: 11. CDR3 length equals 17 residues. These data come from a study of T-cell reconstitution after alpha-beta-depleted transplantation in children. Study-wide results and caveats: Where some patients showed high TCRbeta diversity at day 60, it came from recipient T cells and thymic progenitors that had survived. By about two months after transplant, alpha-beta T cells reportedly arose from several hundred graft clones that had expanded. T cells produced anew were the main source of T-cell counts and diversity one year after transplant.

A TCRbeta library incorporating unique molecular identifiers was prepared. TCRdb recomputed calls from the PCR reads with MiXCR, one row per CDR3 protein. Counted here are about 600,000 distinct CDR3 sequences, under 25% occurring once; the ten biggest clones make up 12% to 15%. This clonotype was sampled from a boy in the first two years of life who had a stem cell transplant for acute myeloid leukemia, so the T cells may come from the graft donor. The rearrangement joins TRBV12-3 or TRBV12-4 to TRBJ1-6; 9 bases are shared with TRBD1. The sequences come from PBMCs, mostly from graft donor cells, collected 360 days after TCRalphabeta/CD19-depleted stem cell transplant. In DNA, the CDR3 is TGTGCCAGCAGTTCCTCAACGACAGGGGGTCGCAATTCACCCCTCCACTTT. Translating it yields CASSSSTTGGRNSPLHF.